Listed here are 4 T cell receptor beta chains from one sample, sequenced in a study of molecular identifiers for immune sequencing clone quantification. TCRdb passed the PCR reads through MiXCR, listing each CDR3 protein once. The data show around 480,000 distinct CDR3 sequences, about a fifth seen once. The sequencing input was naive CD8+ T cells from blood, with Jurkat cell RNA spiked in. Specified subset: FACS-sorted CD8+CD4-CCR7+CD45RA+ naive T cells. The receptor source for this set is a human donor in good health. Some libraries in this study had Jurkat cell RNA spiked in.

V gene TRBV7-9 combines with J gene TRBJ2-2, with 9 nucleotides matching TRBD2. Per the germline V gene, CDR1 is SEHNR and CDR2 is FQNEAQ (reference sequence). The CDR3 totals 18 residues. V lost 3 bases to trimming and J lost 4 bases; unmatched junction nucleotides: 12. The CDR3 DNA reads TGTGCCAGCAGCTTTGTTCTAGCGGGGCCCGTGAGCACCGGGGAGCTGTTTTTT. This encodes CASSFVLAGPVSTGELFF.

This clonotype was seen many times. The chain recombines TRBV7-2 with TRBJ1-2; D may be TRBD1 (6 bases). Germline assignment: CDR1 SGHTA and CDR2 FQGNSA. V lost 1 base and J lost 1, with 10 bases in between. The CDR3 sequence is 15 residues long. CDR3 sequence: CASSLGVQGNYGYTF. The CDR3 DNA reads TGTGCCAGCAGCTTAGGCGTACAGGGTAACTATGGCTACACCTTC.

Comments on this clonotype: Just one base apart from a much larger clone, this may be a read error. The V and J genes are TRBV29-1 and TRBJ2-2; D unclear. CDR3 length: 12 residues. V lost 2 bases and J 4 bases, leaving 5 bases between the germline ends. Germline V lookup: CDR1 SQVTM, CDR2 ANQGSEA. This chain's CDR3 is CSVEWSTGELFF. In nucleotides, the CDR3 is TGCAGCGTTGAATGGAGCACCGGGGAGCTGTTTTTT.

The table lists this clonotype with a few counts. The chain employs TRBV4-2 and TRBJ1-1; D perhaps matches TRBD1 (5 bases). The V gene's germline CDR1 is LGHNA and CDR2 YNFKEQ. This CDR3 is built from 14 residues. Deletions cut 0 bases from V and 4 bases from J, with 9 bases between. The CDR3 spells CASSQDIGATEAFF. Written as DNA, the CDR3 is TGTGCCAGCAGCCAAGATATCGGGGCCACTGAAGCTTTCTTT.